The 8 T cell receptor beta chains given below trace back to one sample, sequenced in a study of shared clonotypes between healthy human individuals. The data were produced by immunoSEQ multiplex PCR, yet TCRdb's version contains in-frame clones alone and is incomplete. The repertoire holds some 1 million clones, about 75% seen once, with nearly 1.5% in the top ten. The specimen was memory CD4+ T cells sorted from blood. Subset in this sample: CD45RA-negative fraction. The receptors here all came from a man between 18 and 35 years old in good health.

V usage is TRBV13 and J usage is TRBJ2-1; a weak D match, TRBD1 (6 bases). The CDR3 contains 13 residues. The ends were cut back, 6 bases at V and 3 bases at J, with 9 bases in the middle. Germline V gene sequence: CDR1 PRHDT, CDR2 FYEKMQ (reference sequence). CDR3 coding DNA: TGTGCCAGCAGGAGAGGGGGCTACAATGAGCAGTTCTTC. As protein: CASRRGGYNEQFF.

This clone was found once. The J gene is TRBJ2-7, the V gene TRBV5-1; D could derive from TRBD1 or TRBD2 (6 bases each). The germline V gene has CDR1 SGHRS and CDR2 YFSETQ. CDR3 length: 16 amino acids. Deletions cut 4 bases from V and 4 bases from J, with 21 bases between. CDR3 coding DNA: TGCGCCAGCAGCCTGGGTCCGGGGGCAGGGGTATACGAGCAGTACTTC. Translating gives CASSLGPGAGVYEQYF. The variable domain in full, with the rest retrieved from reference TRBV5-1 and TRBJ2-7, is KAGVTQTPRYLIKTRGQQVTLSCSPISGHRSVSWYQQTPGQGLQFLFEYFSETQRNKGNFPGRFSGRQFSNSRSEMNVSTLELGDSALYLCASSLGPGAGVYEQYFGPGTRLTVT.

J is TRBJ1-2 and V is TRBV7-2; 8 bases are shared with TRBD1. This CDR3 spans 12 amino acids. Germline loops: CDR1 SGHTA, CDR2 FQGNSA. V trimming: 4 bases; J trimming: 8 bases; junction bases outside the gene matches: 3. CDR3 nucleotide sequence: TGTGCCAGCAGCTCCCGGACAGGGGGCTACACCTTC. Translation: CASSSRTGGYTF. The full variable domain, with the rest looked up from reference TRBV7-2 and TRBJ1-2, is GAGVSQSPSNKVTEKGKDVELRCDPISGHTALYWYRQSLGQGLEFLIYFQGNSAPDKSGLPSDRFSAERTGGSVSTLTIQRTQQEDSAVYLCASSSRTGGYTFGSGTRLTVV.

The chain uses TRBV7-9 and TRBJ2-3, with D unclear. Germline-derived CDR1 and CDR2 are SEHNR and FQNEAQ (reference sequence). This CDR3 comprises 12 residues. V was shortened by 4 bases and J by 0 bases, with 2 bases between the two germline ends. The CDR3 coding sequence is TGTGCCAGCAGCTGGAGCACAGATACGCAGTATTTT. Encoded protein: CASSWSTDTQYF.

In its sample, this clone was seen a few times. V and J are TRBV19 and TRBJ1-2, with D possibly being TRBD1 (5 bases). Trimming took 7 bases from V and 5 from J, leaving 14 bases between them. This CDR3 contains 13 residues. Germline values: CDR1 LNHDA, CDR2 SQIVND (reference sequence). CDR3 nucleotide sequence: TGTGCCAGTACCCGTCAGGGTTCTTATGGCTACACCTTC. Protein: CASTRQGSYGYTF.

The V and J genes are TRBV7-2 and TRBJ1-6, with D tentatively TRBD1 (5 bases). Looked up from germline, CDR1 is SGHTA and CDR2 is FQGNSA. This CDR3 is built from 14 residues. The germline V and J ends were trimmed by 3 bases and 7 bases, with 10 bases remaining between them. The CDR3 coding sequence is TGTGCCAGCAGCTTTCAGGGCGTAAATTCACCCCTCCACTTT. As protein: CASSFQGVNSPLHF.

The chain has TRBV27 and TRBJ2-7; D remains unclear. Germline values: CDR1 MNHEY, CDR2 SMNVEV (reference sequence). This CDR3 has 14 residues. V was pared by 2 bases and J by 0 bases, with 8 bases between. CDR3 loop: CASSLRGISYEQYF. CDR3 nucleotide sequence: TGTGCCAGCAGTTTAAGAGGAATCTCCTACGAGCAGTACTTC.

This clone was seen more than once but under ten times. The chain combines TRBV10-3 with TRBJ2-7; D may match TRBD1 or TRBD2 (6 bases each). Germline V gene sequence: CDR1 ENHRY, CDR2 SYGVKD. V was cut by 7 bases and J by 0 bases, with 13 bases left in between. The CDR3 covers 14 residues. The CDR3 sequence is CAIKGGPSSYEQYF. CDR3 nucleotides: TGTGCCATCAAGGGGGGACCTTCCTCCTACGAGCAGTACTTC.